The clone carrying this TCR beta chain was detected only a few times. Its antigen is still unknown. Researchers tagged individual cDNA molecules with unique molecular identifiers. One entry per CDR3 protein results from TCRdb running MiXCR on the 5' RACE reads. The sample has more than 80,000 distinct CDR3 sequences, roughly 11% seen once. This record belongs to a study of early T cells in non-severe SARS-CoV-2 infection. Study context: The authors sequenced bulk RNA from unsorted whole blood, leaving chains unpaired.

Notes on the study in general: VDJdb matching, biased toward anti-spike CD8 responses, missed private and CD4 specificities.

The source is an adult who was a healthcare worker with PCR-confirmed SARS-CoV-2 infection or an uninfected control (not recorded which). Source material: whole blood.

Written as DNA, the CDR3 is TGTGCCAGCAGTGAAAGGCCTACGCAGTATTTT. Translating gives CASSERPTQYF. The rearrangement uses TRBV6-1 and TRBJ2-3; D gene unclear. Trimming shortened V by 2 bases and J by 8 bases, and 5 bases separated the two germline ends. There are 11 residues in the CDR3. Germline CDR1 reads MNHNS; CDR2 reads SASEGT.